These 11 T cell receptor beta chains came from one sample sequenced in a study of vaccination effects on CD4 cells after COVID-19. Method: immunoSEQ multiplex PCR; TCRdb's copy keeps in-frame clones and lacks some. The sample carries tens of thousands of clones, 55% to 75% recorded once. Antigens for these TCRs are unknown. Antigen-specific CD4+ T cells were expanded (with viral peptide pools) by the ViraFEST assay ahead of sequencing. Isolating CD4+ T cells followed less than 12 days of culture. In the vaccine recipients, nucleocapsid antibodies were negative and there was no prior SARS-CoV-2 infection. The specimen was CD4+ T cells from PBMCs cultured with HCoV-OC43 spike peptides, collected before COVID-19 vaccination. Described subset: HCoV-OC43 spike overlapping peptide pool stimulation. The receptors were sampled from a human donor who received a COVID-19 vaccine.

This clone was seen more than once but under ten times. The CDR3 is CASSDRQSSGNTIYF. The CDR3, as DNA: TGTGCCAGCAGCGATCGGCAGAGCTCTGGAAACACCATATATTTT. This chain joins TRBV9 and TRBJ1-3; D is undetermined. Germline CDR1 SGDLS, CDR2 YYNGEE. The CDR3 extends over 15 amino acids. The ends were cut back, 3 bases at V and 0 bases at J, with 10 bases in the middle. Looking up the rest from reference TRBV9 and TRBJ1-3 gives the full variable domain: DSGVTQTPKHLITATGQRVTLRCSPRSGDLSVYWYQQSLDQGLQFLIQYYNGEERAKGNILERFSAQQFPDLHSELNLSSLELGDSALYFCASSDRQSSGNTIYFGEGSWLTVV.

This clone was counted a few times. The CDR3 DNA reads as TGTGCCACCAGCAAGTTGTACGGGGACTCTGGAAACACCATATATTTT. Protein sequence: CATSKLYGDSGNTIYF. The chain uses TRBV15 and TRBJ1-3; D not resolved. The V end was cut by 4 bases, the J end by 0 bases, with 13 bases between. From germline, CDR1 is LNHNV and CDR2 YYDKDF (reference sequence). CDR3 length: 16 residues.

The V call is TRBV28, the J call TRBJ2-5, with D possibly TRBD2 on 5 matching bases. The CDR3 extends over 13 amino acids. The ends were cut back, 8 bases at V and 2 bases at J, with 12 bases in the middle. Germline CDR1 MDHEN, CDR2 SYDVKM. For the CDR3, the DNA is TGTGCCAGCTTCCGGGGTCCGCAAGAGACCCAGTACTTC. It specifies CASFRGPQETQYF. Looking up the rest from reference TRBV28 and TRBJ2-5 gives the full variable domain: DVKVTQSSRYLVKRTGEKVFLECVQDMDHENMFWYRQDPGLGLRLIYFSYDVKMKEKGDIPEGYSVSREKKERFSLILESASTNQTSMYLCASFRGPQETQYFGPGTRLLVL.

The sample holds a few counts of this clone. V usage is TRBV7-2 and J usage is TRBJ2-1, with 8 positions matching TRBD2. V lost 6 bases to trimming and J lost 7 bases; unmatched junction nucleotides: 14. Germline V gene sequence: CDR1 SGHTA, CDR2 FQGNSA. This CDR3 region has 16 residues. The CDR3 here is CASRGLLGTRFNEQFF. As DNA, the CDR3 is TGTGCCAGCAGAGGACTTCTGGGGACTAGGTTTAATGAGCAGTTCTTC.

V and J are TRBV28 and TRBJ2-1, with a possible D match to TRBD1 (6 bases). The CDR3 has 15 amino acids. Trimming cost V 10 bases and J 15 bases, with 31 bases left between them. The germline V gene has CDR1 MDHEN and CDR2 SYDVKM. CDR3 nucleotide sequence: TGTGCCAACAGGACCCCAACATTAGGGACAATAGTTTGGTTCTTC. Amino acids: CANRTPTLGTIVWFF.

This chain links TRBV7-9 with TRBJ2-2; no clear D gene. Germline V gene sequence: CDR1 SEHNR, CDR2 FQNEAQ (reference sequence). The CDR3 runs to 12 residues. Between the trimmed V and J ends, which lost 3 bases and 5 bases, there was a span of 4 bases. CDR3 DNA: TGTGCCAGCAGCTTCGGAACCGGGGAGCTGTTTTTT. Protein: CASSFGTGELFF.

This clone has just a few counts. The chain is built from TRBV27 and TRBJ1-1; 7 nucleotides agree with TRBD1. The length of the CDR3 is 14 residues. CDR1 MNHEY and CDR2 SMNVEV come from the germline V gene (reference sequence). With V trimmed by 4 bases and J by 3 bases, 5 bases remained unmatched. CDR3 nucleotides: TGTGCCAGCAGTTCGACAGGGTCTGACACTGAAGCTTTCTTT. This gives the protein CASSSTGSDTEAFF.

This clone appeared a single time. The chain couples TRBV11-2 to TRBJ2-2; D is unclear. V lost 3 bases and J lost 4, with 15 bases in between. CDR3 length: 16 amino acids. Per the germline V gene, CDR1 is SGHAT and CDR2 is FQNNGV. The CDR3 sequence is CASSLNQPRFTGELFF. DNA for the CDR3: TGTGCCAGCAGCTTGAACCAGCCTCGTTTCACCGGGGAGCTGTTTTTT.

This chain connects TRBV30 to TRBJ1-2, with 7 bases lining up with TRBD1. CDR3 length: 13 amino acids. V trimming: 5 bases; J trimming: 4 bases; junction bases outside the gene matches: 7. Germline-derived CDR1 and CDR2 are GTSNPN and SVGIG (reference sequence). The CDR3 protein is CAWSGGRIYGYTF. The CDR3 region has the DNA TGTGCCTGGTCAGGGGGGCGTATCTATGGCTACACCTTC.

This chain uses TRBV6-5 with TRBJ1-1; D perhaps matches TRBD1 (5 bases). CDR3 size: 15 residues. CDR1 MNHEY and CDR2 SVGAGI come from the germline V gene. V lost 0 bases and J lost 4, with 12 bases in between. CDR3 amino acids: CASSYSGTGGTEAFF. The CDR3 bases are TGTGCCAGCAGTTACTCGGGCACAGGTGGCACTGAAGCTTTCTTT.

The rearrangement uses TRBV6-6 and TRBJ2-5; 12 bases fit TRBD2. V shed 6 bases and J 5 bases; nucleotides not matched to a gene: 10. The CDR3 covers 16 residues. Germline CDR1 reads MNHNY; CDR2 reads SVGAGI (reference sequence). The CDR3 loop reads CASSLAGGSTGETQYF. In nucleotides, the CDR3 is TGTGCCAGCAGCCTAGCGGGAGGGAGTACGGGGGAGACCCAGTACTTC.